This T cell receptor (beta chain) stems from a study of CD8 T cells in Susac syndrome. Control patients had untreated stable or active relapsing-remitting multiple sclerosis by revised McDonald criteria. Through negative isolation, CD4+ and CD8+ T cells were obtained, while TEMRA cells were enriched using FACS. Between the trimmed V and J ends, which lost 0 bases and 3 bases, there was a span of 8 bases. The CDR3 sequence is 14 residues long. CDR1 and CDR2 from the germline V gene are SGHAT and FQNNGV. About 0.5 to 1 ug RNA was reverse transcribed with random hexamers. Amplification of TCR beta CDR3 across 54 Vbeta and 13 Jbeta was performed with immunoSEQ multiplex PCR. Each CDR3 protein is one row after TCRdb ran MiXCR on the immunoSEQ multiplex PCR reads. The sample carries about 280,000 distinct CDR3 sequences, around 84% recorded once.

V and J are TRBV11-2 and TRBJ1-1; D possibly corresponds to TRBD1 (5 bases). Sequencing used CD8+ T cells from PBMCs. The receptor was isolated from a human donor with multiple sclerosis. The CDR3, as DNA: TGTGCCAGCAGCTTAGAAAGCAGGGACACTGAAGCTTTCTTT. As protein: CASSLESRDTEAFF.